This T cell receptor beta chain was recorded in a study of T cell responses to AZD1222 COVID-19 vaccine. The CDR3 has 14 amino acids. The junction had 5 bases not matched to a gene; V was cut back by 4 bases and J by 2 bases. Germline V gene data show CDR1 as SGHTS and CDR2 as YDEGEE. Points from the study as a whole: Donors were chiefly white British, with a greater number of females, and clonal diversity was perhaps underestimated. Repertoire samples came only from after the peak T cell response.

About this clone: The antigen is undetermined.

Here immunoSEQ multiplex PCR was the method, and the copy in TCRdb shows in-frame clones only, minus some. The sample includes hundreds of thousands of clones, roughly 93% of them seen just once. The chain combines TRBV5-8 with TRBJ1-2, with 7 bases identical to TRBD1. The TCR originated in an adult who received the AZD1222 COVID-19 vaccine. The sequenced sample was peripheral blood, obtained 28 days after the second AZD1222 dose. CDR3 residues: CASSLGTVNYGYTF. CDR3 in DNA: TGTGCCAGCAGCCTAGGGACAGTAAACTATGGCTACACCTTC.